The rows below give T cell receptor beta chains drawn from one sample of a study of T cell responses to AZD1222 COVID-19 vaccine. TCRdb's table, derived via immunoSEQ multiplex PCR, lists solely in-frame clones and lacks some. The sample carries 95,000 to 110,000 clones, approximately 89% recorded once. Source: peripheral blood, taken on day 0 of AZD1222 vaccination. Receptors originate from an adult in good health. Both conserved end residues are part of each CDR3. The D gene is left open where the match is weak. Rows give clone size only sometimes, using once, few, many, or a class for an expanded clone.

>TRBV7-2|15|TRBD2|TRBJ2-7|-
TGTGCCAGCAGGCCGCCCGGGACTAGCGCTCTCCAGCAGTACTTC
CASRPPGTSALQQYF
>TRBV10-1|13|-|TRBJ1-2|-
TGCGCCAGCTCTGTGGGGTCTAACTATGGCTACACCTTC
CASSVGSNYGYTF
>TRBV6-2/TRBV6-3|15|-|TRBJ1-5|-
TGTGCCAGCAGTTACAGGACAGCGGATAATCAGCCCCAGCATTTT
CASSYRTADNQPQHF
>TRBV28|15|TRBD1|TRBJ2-7|-
TGTGCCAGCAGTGTCCCTGGGACAGGCTCCTACGAGCAGTACTTC
CASSVPGTGSYEQYF
>TRBV7-2|17|-|TRBJ2-3|-
TGTGCCAGCAGCCCTTTACCTCCGCGGGGCAGCACAGATACGCAGTATTTT
CASSPLPPRGSTDTQYF
>TRBV10-3|14|-|TRBJ2-7|-
TGTGCCATCAGTGAGTCGCACTACTCCTACGAGCAGTACTTC
CAISESHYSYEQYF
>TRBV7-9|12|-|TRBJ2-5|-
TGTGCCAGCAGCCGGGACCCCGGGACCCAGTACTTC
CASSRDPGTQYF
>TRBV27|15|-|TRBJ1-4|-
TGTGCCAGCAGCCAAAAGTGGTTAGGGAATGAAAAACTGTTTTTT
CASSQKWLGNEKLFF
>TRBV27|13|-|TRBJ2-7|-
TGTGCCAGCACTCAACTATTCCCCTACGAGCAGTACTTC
CASTQLFPYEQYF
>TRBV6-5|16|-|TRBJ1-1|-
TGTGCCAGCAGTTACCGGCGATGGAACAGGAGCGCTGAAGCTTTCTTT
CASSYRRWNRSAEAFF
>TRBV5-1|14|TRBD1|TRBJ1-2|-
TGCGCCAGCAGCTTGGAGGGACAGGGTACTGGCTACACCTTC
CASSLEGQGTGYTF
>TRBV9|13|-|TRBJ2-7|-
TGTGCCAGCAGCCCGGGACATACCTTTGAGCAGTACTTC
CASSPGHTFEQYF
>TRBV27|15|TRBD1|TRBJ1-6|-
TGTGCCAGCAGTTTATGGACAGGGGAATATTCACCCCTCCACTTT
CASSLWTGEYSPLHF
>TRBV19|15|TRBD2|TRBJ2-4|-
TGTGCCAGTAGACTTAGCGGGGTAGCCAAAAACATTCAGTACTTC
CASRLSGVAKNIQYF
>TRBV18|16|-|TRBJ2-6|-
TGTGCCAGCTCACCACCACAGAGAGCTGGGGCCAACGTCCTGACTTTC
CASSPPQRAGANVLTF
>TRBV11-2|16|-|TRBJ1-1|once
TGTGCCAGCAGCTTAGCTGGCGGTACTGCCCCAAGCCAAGCTTTCTTT
CASSLAGGTAPSQAFF
>TRBV6-5|14|-|TRBJ1-2|-
TGTGCCAGCAGTTACGTGGGCAGGAACTATGGCTACACCTTC
CASSYVGRNYGYTF
>TRBV2|16|-|TRBJ1-5|few
TGTGCCAGTGCCTCCGGATTGACAGCTAACAATCAGCCCCAGCATTTT
CASASGLTANNQPQHF
>TRBV5-1|16|TRBD1|TRBJ1-2|-
TGCGCCAGCAGCCTACCCGGGACAGGGCGTAACTATGGCTACACCTTC
CASSLPGTGRNYGYTF
>TRBV7-2|13|-|TRBJ1-2|-
TGTGCCAGCAGCTTTGCAGGGGACTATGGCTACACCTTC
CASSFAGDYGYTF
>TRBV19|13|-|TRBJ1-4|-
TGTGCCAGTAGTAGGGGACATAATGAAAAACTGTTTTTT
CASSRGHNEKLFF
>TRBV7-8|16|-|TRBJ2-2|-
TGTGCCAGCAGGCCCGTGAGGGCGAGGCCACCCGGGGAGCTGTTTTTT
CASRPVRARPPGELFF
>TRBV21-1|12|-|TRBJ1-4|-
TGTGCCGACCCCCGGTGGAGAGAAAAACTGTTTTTT
CADPRWREKLFF
>TRBV3-1/TRBV3-2|12|TRBD1|TRBJ1-3|-
TGTGCCAGCCGGACAGGGGGAAACACCATATATTTT
CASRTGGNTIYF
>TRBV19|16|TRBD1|TRBJ1-5|-
TGTGCCAGTAGTATCCTCGGACAGGGTGGCAATCAGCCCCAGCATTTT
CASSILGQGGNQPQHF
>TRBV19|12|-|TRBJ1-1|-
TGTGCCAGCCTTGGAGGGAGCACTGAAGCTTTCTTT
CASLGGSTEAFF
>TRBV27|16|TRBD1|TRBJ1-5|-
TGTGCCAGCAGTTTGACCTGGGACAGTTACAATCAGCCCCAGCATTTT
CASSLTWDSYNQPQHF
>TRBV7-2|15|-|TRBJ2-7|-
TGTGCCAGCAGCTTAGAGAGGGGGTGGCCCTACGAGCAGTACTTC
CASSLERGWPYEQYF
>TRBV19|13|-|TRBJ1-2|-
TGTGCCAGTAGTAGAACACGACAGGATGGCTACACCTTC
CASSRTRQDGYTF
>TRBV28|15|TRBD2|TRBJ2-1|-
TGTGCCAGCAGTTCCGGGACTAGCGGGAGACGGGAGCAGTTCTTC
CASSSGTSGRREQFF
>TRBV6-5|14|-|TRBJ2-1|-
TGTGCCAGCACCAAGGGGACTCTTTACAATGAGCAGTTCTTC
CASTKGTLYNEQFF
>TRBV7-9|12|-|TRBJ1-1|-
TGTGCCAGCAGCTTAGAGACAGCTGAAGCTTTCTTT
CASSLETAEAFF
>TRBV18|16|TRBD1|TRBJ2-1|-
TGTGCCAGCTCACCACGACAGGGACGGGCCTACAATGAGCAGTTCTTC
CASSPRQGRAYNEQFF
>TRBV19|15|-|TRBJ1-6|-
TGTGCCAGTAGTCCTCGTACAGGGTTGGATTCACCCCTCCACTTT
CASSPRTGLDSPLHF
>TRBV14|11|-|TRBJ2-7|few
TGTGCCAGCAGCCTGATAGGCAAGCAGTACTTC
CASSLIGKQYF
>TRBV20-1|17|TRBD2|TRBJ2-3|once
TGCAGTGCTAGTAATAGCGGGAGTGCCCTTAGCACAGATACGCAGTATTTT
CSASNSGSALSTDTQYF
>TRBV24-1|14|-|TRBJ2-2|-
TGTGCCACCAGTGATTTCCCCAGGGCCGGGGAGCTGTTTTTT
CATSDFPRAGELFF
>TRBV28|18|TRBD1|TRBJ1-2|-
TGTGCCAGCAGTTTAAGAGGGACAGGGAAAGGGTCCCTCTATGGCTACACCTTC
CASSLRGTGKGSLYGYTF
>TRBV5-1|15|-|TRBJ1-2|-
TGCGCCAGCAGCTTGTCGGCGGAGACCCTCTATGGCTACACCTTC
CASSLSAETLYGYTF
>TRBV27|18|-|TRBJ2-1|-
TGTGCCAGCAGCTGGACCTCTCGGGGGAAGGTGGGATTCAATGAGCAGTTCTTC
CASSWTSRGKVGFNEQFF
>TRBV19|15|TRBD1|TRBJ2-7|once
TGTGCCAGTAGTATATTGGGACAGGGTTGGGTCGAGCAGTACTTC
CASSILGQGWVEQYF
>TRBV18|13|-|TRBJ2-7|few
TGTGCCAGCTCACGAGACCGGCCCTACGAGCAGTACTTC
CASSRDRPYEQYF
>TRBV28|12|-|TRBJ1-6|-
TGTGCCAGCAGTCCCGCCGGCTCACCCCTCCACTTT
CASSPAGSPLHF
>TRBV7-2|15|-|TRBJ2-2|-
TGTGCCAGCAGCTTAGCACCAACTACTACCGGGGAGCTGTTTTTT
CASSLAPTTTGELFF
>TRBV11-2|15|-|TRBJ2-7|-
TGTGCCAGCAGCTTGGCGGTTATGAGCTCCTACGAGCAGTACTTC
CASSLAVMSSYEQYF
>TRBV10-2|13|-|TRBJ2-5|-
TGCGCCAGCGCACCGTGGGGCCAAGAGACCCAGTACTTC
CASAPWGQETQYF
>TRBV3-1/TRBV3-2|13|TRBD2|TRBJ2-7|-
TGTGCCAGCAGCCGACTAGCGGACGGCGAGCAGTACTTC
CASSRLADGEQYF
>TRBV4-3|15|-|TRBJ2-7|-
TGCGCCAGCAGCCAAGCGTTAGGGCCAGGGGACGAGCAGTACTTC
CASSQALGPGDEQYF
>TRBV30|14|-|TRBJ1-1|-
TGTGCCTGGAGTTCCTCGTTAGGGTTCACTGAAGCTTTCTTT
CAWSSSLGFTEAFF
>TRBV7-9|17|TRBD2|TRBJ2-4|-
TGTGCCAGCAGCTTCGGACTAGCGGGGGCAGCCAAAAACATTCAGTACTTC
CASSFGLAGAAKNIQYF